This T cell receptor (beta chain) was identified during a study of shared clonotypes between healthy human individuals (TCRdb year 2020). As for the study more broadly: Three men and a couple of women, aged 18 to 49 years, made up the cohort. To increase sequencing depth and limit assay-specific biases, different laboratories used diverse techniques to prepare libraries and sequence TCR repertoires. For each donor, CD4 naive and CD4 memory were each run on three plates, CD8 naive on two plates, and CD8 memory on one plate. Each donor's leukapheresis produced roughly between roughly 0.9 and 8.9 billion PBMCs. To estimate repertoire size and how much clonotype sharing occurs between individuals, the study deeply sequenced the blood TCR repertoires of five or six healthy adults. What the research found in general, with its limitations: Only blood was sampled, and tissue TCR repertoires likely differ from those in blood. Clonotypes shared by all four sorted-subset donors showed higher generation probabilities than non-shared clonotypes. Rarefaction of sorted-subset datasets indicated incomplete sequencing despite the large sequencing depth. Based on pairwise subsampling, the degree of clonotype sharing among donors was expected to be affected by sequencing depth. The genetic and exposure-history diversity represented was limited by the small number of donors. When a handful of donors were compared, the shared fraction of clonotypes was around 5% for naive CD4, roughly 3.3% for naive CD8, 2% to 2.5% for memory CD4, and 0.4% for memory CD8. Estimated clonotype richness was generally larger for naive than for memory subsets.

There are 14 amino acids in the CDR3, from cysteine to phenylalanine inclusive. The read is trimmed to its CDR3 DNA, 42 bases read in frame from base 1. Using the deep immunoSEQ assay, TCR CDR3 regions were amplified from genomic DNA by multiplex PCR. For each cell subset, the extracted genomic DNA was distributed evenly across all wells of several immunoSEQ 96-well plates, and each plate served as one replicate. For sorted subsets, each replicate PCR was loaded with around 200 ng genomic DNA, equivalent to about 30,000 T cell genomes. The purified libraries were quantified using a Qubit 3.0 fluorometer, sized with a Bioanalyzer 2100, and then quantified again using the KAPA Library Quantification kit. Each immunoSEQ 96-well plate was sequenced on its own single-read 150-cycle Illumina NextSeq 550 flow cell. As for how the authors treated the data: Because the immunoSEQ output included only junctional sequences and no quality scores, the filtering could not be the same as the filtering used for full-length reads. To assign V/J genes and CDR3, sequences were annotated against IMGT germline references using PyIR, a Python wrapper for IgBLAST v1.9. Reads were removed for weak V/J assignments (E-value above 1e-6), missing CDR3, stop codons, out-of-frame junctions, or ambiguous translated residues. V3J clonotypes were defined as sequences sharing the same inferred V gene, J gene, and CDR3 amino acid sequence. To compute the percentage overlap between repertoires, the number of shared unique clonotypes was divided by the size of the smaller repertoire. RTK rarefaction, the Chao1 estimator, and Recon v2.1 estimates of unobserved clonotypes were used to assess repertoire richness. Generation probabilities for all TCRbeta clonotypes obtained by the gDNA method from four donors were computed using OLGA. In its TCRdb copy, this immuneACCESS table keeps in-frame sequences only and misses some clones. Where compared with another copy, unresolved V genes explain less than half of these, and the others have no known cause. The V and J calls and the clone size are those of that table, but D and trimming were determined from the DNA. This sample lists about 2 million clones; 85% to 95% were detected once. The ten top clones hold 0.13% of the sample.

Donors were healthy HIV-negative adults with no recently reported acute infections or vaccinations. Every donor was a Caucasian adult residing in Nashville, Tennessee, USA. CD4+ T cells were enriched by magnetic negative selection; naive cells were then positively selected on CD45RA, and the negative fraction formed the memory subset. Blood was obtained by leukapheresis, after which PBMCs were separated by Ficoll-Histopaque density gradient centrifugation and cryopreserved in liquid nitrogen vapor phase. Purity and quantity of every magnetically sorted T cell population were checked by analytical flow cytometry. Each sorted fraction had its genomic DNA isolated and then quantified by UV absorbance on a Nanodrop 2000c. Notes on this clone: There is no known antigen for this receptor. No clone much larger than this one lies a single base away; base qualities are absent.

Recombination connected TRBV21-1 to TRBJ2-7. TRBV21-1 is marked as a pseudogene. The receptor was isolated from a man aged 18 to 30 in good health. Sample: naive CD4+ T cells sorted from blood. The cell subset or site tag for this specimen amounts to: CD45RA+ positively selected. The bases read TGTGCCAGTTCCCGGGCCTTCCCGCCGGGCGAGCAGTACTTC. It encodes CASSRAFPPGEQYF.